This passage covers 16 T cell receptor beta chains from one sample sequenced in a study of memory CD4+ T cells and cytomegalovirus serostatus (dated by TCRdb to about 2019). A FACSAria II was used to sort memory CD4+ T cells, defined as single viable CD3+CD4+CD8-CD45RO+ cells. The library was prepared using the immunoSEQ multiplex PCR assay. TCRdb limited this immuneACCESS table to in-frame rearrangements with V and J called. A share of clones is missing; checked studies link under half to unresolved V genes, and the rest is unexplained. The sample table records 61,000 or so clones; around 82% of these occur just once. The ten largest clones add up to 0.5% to 0.6% of the sample. Sequenced: memory CD4+ T cells from blood. These receptor sequences come from an adult in good health and CMV-seronegative. Some clones in this sample may be carry-over from other donors' samples.

This chain connects TRBV4-1 to TRBJ2-1, with 14 bases aligning to TRBD2. The CDR3 length is 18 residues. The J segment lost 6 bases and the V segment lost 1 base, leaving 8 bases of the junction unmatched. From germline, CDR1 is MGHRA and CDR2 YSYEKL. CDR3 coding DNA: TGCGCCAGCAGCCAAGCCAATCTCGGACTAGCGGGAGGCAATGAGCAGTTCTTC. Translation gives CASSQANLGLAGGNEQFF.

In its sample, this clone was seen a few times. The chain employs TRBV6-5 and TRBJ1-1; TRBD1 matches at 8 bases. Germline V gives CDR1 MNHEY, CDR2 SVGAGI. CDR3 length: 14 amino acids. J lost 4 bases, V lost 5 bases, and 6 bases had no gene match. CDR3 sequence: CASSGPTGGTEAFF. In DNA, the CDR3 is TGTGCCAGCAGTGGGCCCACAGGGGGCACTGAAGCTTTCTTT.

Turning to this clone: Germline and junction disagree at one end, which may indicate a read error. The CDR3 nucleotides read TGTACCAGCAGCTCAAACAAAAACATTCAGTACTTC. Protein: CTSSSNKNIQYF. The rearrangement uses TRBV7-9 and TRBJ2-4; no definite D call. The CDR3 loop spans 12 amino acids. Germline V gives CDR1 SEHNR, CDR2 FQNEAQ (reference sequence).

This clone appeared once. V gene TRBV2 combines with J gene TRBJ1-2; D gene uncertain. The CDR3 runs to 13 residues. Per germline, CDR1 SNHLY and CDR2 FYNNEI. V lost 2 bases to trimming and J lost 2 bases, with 6 bases between them. CDR3 nucleotides: TGTGCCAGCAGTGAACAGAAAAACTATGGCTACACCTTC. Protein: CASSEQKNYGYTF.

This chain joins TRBV6-1 and TRBJ1-1; 9 nucleotides agree with TRBD1. Germline loops: CDR1 MNHNS, CDR2 SASEGT. The V and J ends lost 6 bases and 6 bases, in that order; junction bases with no gene match: 8. This CDR3 spans 14 amino acids. The CDR3 DNA is TGTGCCAGCAGGCGAGACAGGGGGTCTTCTGAAGCTTTCTTT. It specifies CASRRDRGSSEAFF.

The chain recombines TRBV18 with TRBJ2-1; 7 bases line up with TRBD1. Germline V gene data show CDR1 as KGHSH and CDR2 as LQKENI. The CDR3 contains 11 residues. V was pared by 5 bases and J by 10 bases, with 2 bases of the junction left unmatched. The CDR3 DNA follows: TGTGCCAGCTCAGACAGGGAAGAGCAGTTCTTC. Encoded protein: CASSDREEQFF.

The chain combines TRBV9 with TRBJ1-2; D is possibly TRBD1 (6 bases). Germline assignment: CDR1 SGDLS and CDR2 YYNGEE. V gave up 1 base and J gave up 1 base, with 11 bases separating them. This CDR3 has 15 residues. CDR3 residues: CASSVLTGSNYGYTF. CDR3 DNA sequence: TGTGCCAGCAGCGTACTCACAGGGAGTAACTATGGCTACACCTTC.

The chain has TRBV7-2 and TRBJ2-7; 8 nucleotides match TRBD2. Germline V gene data show CDR1 as SGHTA and CDR2 as FQGNSA. Unmatched junction bases numbered 8, after V lost 6 bases and J lost 1 base. This CDR3 region has 15 residues. The CDR3 loop reads CASSPTSGRSYEQYF. The CDR3 DNA sequence: TGTGCCAGCAGTCCTACTAGCGGAAGATCCTACGAGCAGTACTTC.

The chain is built from TRBV10-2 and TRBJ1-1, with D possibly matching TRBD1 (5 bases). Germline values: CDR1 WSHSY, CDR2 SAAADI. The CDR3 loop spans 12 amino acids. CDR3 region: CTPRGYWTEAFF. CDR3 in DNA: TGCACCCCCCGGGGCTATTGGACTGAAGCTTTCTTT.

The V gene is TRBV28, the J gene TRBJ1-3; the D gene is possibly TRBD1 (5 bases). Germline CDR1 is MDHEN and CDR2 is SYDVKM. V gave up 8 bases and J gave up 0 bases, with 11 bases separating them. There are 14 residues in the CDR3. For the CDR3, the DNA is TGTGCCAGCCAAGGGGCTGGCTCTGGAAACACCATATATTTT. It specifies CASQGAGSGNTIYF.

The gene calls are TRBV9 and TRBJ2-2; 9 nucleotides line up with TRBD2. CDR1 and CDR2 (germline): SGDLS, YYNGEE. The CDR3 extends over 18 amino acids. V shed 1 base and J 4 bases; nucleotides not matched to a gene: 11. CDR3 protein: CASSVNLGSGSSTGELFF. In DNA, the CDR3 is TGTGCCAGCAGCGTAAATTTGGGTAGCGGGAGTAGCACCGGGGAGCTGTTTTTT.

This clone was detected once. This chain uses TRBV6-4 with TRBJ2-3; 7 bases match TRBD1. With 6 bases clipped from V and 2 bases from J, the junction kept 5 bases outside the gene matches. CDR1 and CDR2 from the germline V gene are MRHNA and SNTAGT. The CDR3 runs to 14 residues. The chain's CDR3 is CASSTGDDTDTQYF. The CDR3 DNA reads TGTGCCAGCAGCACAGGGGATGACACAGATACGCAGTATTTT.

This clone was seen only a few times. J is TRBJ1-1 and V is TRBV7-2; tentative D call: TRBD1 (6 bases). The V gene's germline CDR1 is SGHTA and CDR2 FQGNSA. Deletions cut 3 bases from V and 1 base from J, with 12 bases between. This CDR3 is built from 15 residues. In DNA, the CDR3 is TGTGCCAGCAGCTTGGGGGGCGTAAGGAACACTGAAGCTTTCTTT. It codes for CASSLGGVRNTEAFF.

The V and J genes are TRBV5-1 and TRBJ1-2; the D is unclear. The CDR3 is 15 amino acids. Looked up from germline, CDR1 is SGHRS and CDR2 is YFSETQ. V dropped 0 bases and J dropped 6 bases, with 15 bases sitting between them. The CDR3 reads CASSLDPNQRDGYTF. For the CDR3, the DNA is TGCGCCAGCAGCTTGGATCCAAACCAAAGGGATGGCTACACCTTC.

V is TRBV6-5 and J is TRBJ1-3; 8 nucleotides line up with TRBD1. V shed 6 bases and J 4 bases; nucleotides not matched to a gene: 5. This CDR3 is built from 14 residues. CDR1 is MNHEY and CDR2 is SVGAGI in the germline V gene. The CDR3 sequence is CASRDRASGNTIYF. CDR3 bases: TGTGCCAGCAGGGACAGGGCCTCAGGAAACACCATATATTTT.

The rearrangement uses TRBV4-3 and TRBJ2-7, with a weak D call TRBD2 (6 bases). Germline CDR1 and CDR2: LGHNA and YSLEER. V was cut by 1 base and J by 0 bases, with 22 bases left in between. The CDR3 extends over 19 amino acids. The CDR3 region has the DNA TGCGCCAGCAGCCAAGGGCTCGAAACGGGTGGGGGGTCCTCCTACGAGCAGTACTTC. Residues: CASSQGLETGGGSSYEQYF.